Sequencing of this T cell receptor (beta chain) was carried out in a study of spatial heterogeneity in lung cancer. Findings and caveats of the study: Expanded tumor TCRs that were ubiquitous appeared in blood more at resection than follow-up.

The table lists this clonotype with many counts. Its antigen remains unknown. Time point denoted: sample taken at primary tumor resection. Sequencing of whole RNA from tumor, nontumor lung or frozen PBMC involved no sorting. TCRdb itself ran the 5' RACE reads through MiXCR, one entry per CDR3 protein. The sample lists approximately 3,800 distinct CDR3 sequences; more than 15% were seen once. The CDR3 is 15 residues long. Germline V gives CDR1 LNHDA, CDR2 SQIVND (reference sequence). V dropped 3 bases and J dropped 4; count of bases not matched to a gene: 1. Sequences were derived from PBMCs, sampled at surgery. This clonotype was sampled from a male donor with early-stage non-small cell lung cancer. This chain joins TRBV19 and TRBJ2-5, with TRBD2 identical over 14 bases. The CDR3 here is CASSMGLAGVETQYF. The CDR3 region has the DNA TGTGCCAGTAGTATGGGACTAGCGGGGGTAGAGACCCAGTACTTC.